This is a list of T cell receptor beta chains from one sample in a study of blood T cell repertoires in COVID-19. The method was immunoSEQ multiplex PCR; TCRdb's version includes in-frame clones alone and lacks a portion of them. This table has approximately 170,000 clones, around nine tenths appearing once. Sequencing input: peripheral blood. Source of these receptors: a man aged 65 to 85 with acute or convalescent COVID-19. CDR3s include the opening cysteine and the closing phenylalanine or tryptophan. D genes are given only for firm matches. Size is stated for part of the rows, as once, few or many counts, or as a class when the clone is expanded.

V gene: TRBV11-2; D gene: TRBD1; J gene: TRBJ2-5; clone size: -; CDR3 protein: CASSLEGTGVQETQYF; CDR3 DNA: TGTGCCAGCAGCTTAGAAGGGACAGGGGTCCAAGAGACCCAGTACTTC
V gene: TRBV5-5; D gene: -; J gene: TRBJ2-1; clone size: -; CDR3 protein: CASSTTRDIEQFF; CDR3 DNA: TGTGCCAGCAGCACAACCCGGGACATTGAGCAGTTCTTC
V gene: TRBV30; D gene: TRBD2; J gene: TRBJ2-7; clone size: -; CDR3 protein: CAWSVHETSGIIGEQYF; CDR3 DNA: TGTGCCTGGAGTGTACACGAGACTAGCGGGATCATCGGCGAGCAGTACTTC
V gene: TRBV7-8; D gene: -; J gene: TRBJ1-1; clone size: -; CDR3 protein: CASSLSLFRTANTEAFF; CDR3 DNA: TGTGCCAGCAGCTTAAGTCTATTCAGGACAGCGAACACTGAAGCTTTCTTT
V gene: TRBV5-4; D gene: TRBD1; J gene: TRBJ1-4; clone size: few; CDR3 protein: CASSSRQGSNEKLFF; CDR3 DNA: TGTGCCAGCAGCTCCCGACAGGGATCTAATGAAAAACTGTTTTTT
V gene: TRBV28; D gene: TRBD1; J gene: TRBJ1-6; clone size: -; CDR3 protein: CASSLSTGWNSPLHF; CDR3 DNA: TGTGCCAGCAGTTTGTCGACAGGGTGGAATTCACCCCTCCACTTT
V gene: TRBV7-8; D gene: -; J gene: TRBJ2-1; clone size: -; CDR3 protein: CASSLVSYGNEQFF; CDR3 DNA: TGTGCCAGCAGCTTAGTGTCCTACGGGAATGAGCAGTTCTTC
V gene: TRBV27; D gene: TRBD1; J gene: TRBJ2-2; clone size: -; CDR3 protein: CASSADRGSTGELFF; CDR3 DNA: TGTGCCAGCAGTGCGGACAGGGGAAGCACCGGGGAGCTGTTTTTT
V gene: TRBV7-2; D gene: -; J gene: TRBJ2-3; clone size: -; CDR3 protein: CASSLGLGLDTQYF; CDR3 DNA: TGTGCCAGCAGCCTGGGACTTGGGTTAGATACGCAGTATTTT
V gene: TRBV6-5; D gene: -; J gene: TRBJ1-6; clone size: -; CDR3 protein: CASSFGQYNSPLHF; CDR3 DNA: TGTGCCAGCAGTTTCGGACAATATAATTCACCCCTCCACTTT
V gene: TRBV6-5; D gene: -; J gene: TRBJ1-1; clone size: -; CDR3 protein: CASSPRRVSRGEAFF; CDR3 DNA: TGTGCCAGCAGTCCTAGGAGGGTATCAAGAGGTGAAGCTTTCTTT
V gene: TRBV6-1; D gene: -; J gene: TRBJ1-2; clone size: -; CDR3 protein: CASSEFLTRYGYTF; CDR3 DNA: TGTGCCAGCAGTGAATTTCTAACCCGATATGGCTACACCTTC
V gene: TRBV20-1; D gene: -; J gene: TRBJ2-5; clone size: -; CDR3 protein: CSASQGGEETQYF; CDR3 DNA: TGCAGTGCTAGTCAGGGGGGCGAAGAGACCCAGTACTTC
V gene: TRBV27; D gene: TRBD1; J gene: TRBJ1-5; clone size: -; CDR3 protein: CASSRTGGTHQPQHF; CDR3 DNA: TGTGCCAGCAGCCGGACAGGGGGCACCCATCAGCCCCAGCATTTT
V gene: TRBV18; D gene: -; J gene: TRBJ1-2; clone size: few; CDR3 protein: CASSPLAGVNYGYTF; CDR3 DNA: TGTGCCAGCTCACCATTAGCAGGGGTTAACTATGGCTACACCTTC
V gene: TRBV19; D gene: TRBD1; J gene: TRBJ1-6; clone size: -; CDR3 protein: CASSPPGTGGGNSPLHF; CDR3 DNA: TGTGCCAGTAGTCCTCCCGGGACAGGGGGCGGCAATTCACCCCTCCACTTT
V gene: TRBV11-2; D gene: -; J gene: TRBJ2-7; clone size: -; CDR3 protein: CASSSFRGRGVEQYF; CDR3 DNA: TGTGCCAGCAGCTCGTTCAGGGGCAGGGGCGTCGAGCAGTACTTC
V gene: TRBV5-5; D gene: -; J gene: TRBJ2-2; clone size: -; CDR3 protein: CASSLRQTANTGELFF; CDR3 DNA: TGTGCCAGCAGCTTGCGACAAACCGCGAACACCGGGGAGCTGTTTTTT
V gene: TRBV7-2; D gene: -; J gene: TRBJ2-3; clone size: -; CDR3 protein: CASSPQQSDTQYF; CDR3 DNA: TGTGCCAGCAGCCCCCAACAATCAGATACGCAGTATTTT
V gene: TRBV24-1; D gene: -; J gene: TRBJ2-4; clone size: -; CDR3 protein: CATSDNREGSGNIQYF; CDR3 DNA: TGTGCCACCAGTGACAACAGGGAAGGATCGGGAAACATTCAGTACTTC
V gene: TRBV20-1; D gene: -; J gene: TRBJ1-1; clone size: -; CDR3 protein: CSAGRGGEAFF; CDR3 DNA: TGCAGTGCGGGGCGGGGAGGAGAAGCTTTCTTT
V gene: TRBV11-3; D gene: TRBD1; J gene: TRBJ2-5; clone size: -; CDR3 protein: CASSSKTGGVQETQYF; CDR3 DNA: TGTGCCAGCAGCTCGAAGACAGGGGGCGTACAAGAGACCCAGTACTTC
V gene: TRBV5-1; D gene: TRBD2; J gene: TRBJ2-2; clone size: -; CDR3 protein: CASSFLAGGFTGELFF; CDR3 DNA: TGCGCCAGCAGCTTTTTAGCGGGGGGTTTCACCGGGGAGCTGTTTTTT
V gene: TRBV18; D gene: -; J gene: TRBJ1-4; clone size: -; CDR3 protein: CASSPGRNEKLFF; CDR3 DNA: TGTGCCAGCTCACCTGGGCGTAATGAAAAACTGTTTTTT